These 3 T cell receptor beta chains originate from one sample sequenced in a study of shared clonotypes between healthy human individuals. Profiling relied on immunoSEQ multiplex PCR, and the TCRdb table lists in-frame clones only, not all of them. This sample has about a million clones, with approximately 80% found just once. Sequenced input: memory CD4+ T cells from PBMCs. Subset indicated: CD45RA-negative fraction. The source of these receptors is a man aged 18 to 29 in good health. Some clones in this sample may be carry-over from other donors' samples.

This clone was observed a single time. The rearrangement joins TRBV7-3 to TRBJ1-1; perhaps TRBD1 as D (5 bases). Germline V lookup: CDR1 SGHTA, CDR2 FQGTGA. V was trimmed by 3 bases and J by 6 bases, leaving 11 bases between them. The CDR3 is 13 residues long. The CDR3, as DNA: TGTGCCAGCAGCTTCTCAGGGACCTCTGAAGCTTTCTTT. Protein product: CASSFSGTSEAFF.

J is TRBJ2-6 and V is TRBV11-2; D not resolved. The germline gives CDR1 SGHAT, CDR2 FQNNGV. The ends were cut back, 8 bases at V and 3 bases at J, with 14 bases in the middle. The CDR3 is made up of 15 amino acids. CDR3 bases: TGTGCCAGCGTTCCTATATTCGTTGGGGCCAACGTCCTGACTTTC. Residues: CASVPIFVGANVLTF. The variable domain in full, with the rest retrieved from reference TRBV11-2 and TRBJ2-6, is EAGVAQSPRYKIIEKRQSVAFWCNPISGHATLYWYQQILGQGPKLLIQFQNNGVVDDSQLPKDRFSAERLKGVDSTLKIQPAKLEDSAVYLCASVPIFVGANVLTFGAGSRLTVL.

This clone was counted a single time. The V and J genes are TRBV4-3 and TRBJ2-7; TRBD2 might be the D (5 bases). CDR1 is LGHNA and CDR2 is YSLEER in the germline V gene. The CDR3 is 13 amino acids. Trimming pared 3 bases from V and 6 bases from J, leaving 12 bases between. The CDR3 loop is CASSHRLRVEQYF. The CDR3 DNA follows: TGCGCCAGCAGCCACCGACTACGCGTCGAGCAGTACTTC.